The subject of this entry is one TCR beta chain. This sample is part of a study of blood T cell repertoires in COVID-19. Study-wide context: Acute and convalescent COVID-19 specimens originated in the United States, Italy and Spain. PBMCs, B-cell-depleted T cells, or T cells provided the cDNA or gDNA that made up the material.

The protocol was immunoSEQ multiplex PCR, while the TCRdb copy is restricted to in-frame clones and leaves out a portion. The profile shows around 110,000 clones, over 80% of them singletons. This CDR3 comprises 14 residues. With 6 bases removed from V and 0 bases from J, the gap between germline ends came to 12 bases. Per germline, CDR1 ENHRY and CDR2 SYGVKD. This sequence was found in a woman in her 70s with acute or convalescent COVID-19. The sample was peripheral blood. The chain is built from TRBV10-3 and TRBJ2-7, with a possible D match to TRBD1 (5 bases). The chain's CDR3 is CAISPTVFSYEQYF. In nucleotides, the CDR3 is TGTGCCATCAGCCCGACAGTTTTCTCCTACGAGCAGTACTTC.